These 17 T cell receptor beta chains came from one sample sequenced in a study of post-analysis software for immune sequencing data. Overall study findings and caveats: Relative to controls, patients had a handful of TRBV segments at higher frequency, with TRBV5-6, TRBV5-1 and TRBV20-1 among these.

Unique molecular identifiers were carried by the TCR beta cDNA libraries. TCRdb itself ran the PCR reads through MiXCR, one entry per CDR3 protein. The sample comprises some 890,000 distinct CDR3 sequences, 53% of which are singletons, and about 4.8% rests with the top ten. No antigens are known for them. Sequencing was performed on blood. The source is a girl aged 10 to 17 with multiple sclerosis.

V is TRBV6-1 and J is TRBJ2-1; 11 nucleotides match TRBD2. Losses at the gene ends were 6 bases for V and 2 bases for J; bases not matched to a gene: 21. The CDR3 spans 21 residues. The germline V gene has CDR1 MNHNS and CDR2 SASEGT. The CDR3 DNA sequence: TGTGCCAGCAGCCACAGGGCCGTAGCGGGAGGGCGACTTCATACCTACAATGAGCAGTTCTTC. Amino acids: CASSHRAVAGGRLHTYNEQFF.

This clonotype was seen only a few times. J is TRBJ2-1 and V is TRBV5-1; 11 bases fit TRBD2. The CDR3 runs to 16 residues. V trimming: 0 bases; J trimming: 6 bases; junction bases outside the gene matches: 5. Looked up from germline, CDR1 is SGHRS and CDR2 is YFSETQ. The DNA of the CDR3 is TGCGCCAGCAGCTTGGTCGCTAGCGGGGGGCGCAATGAGCAGTTCTTC. Its protein product is CASSLVASGGRNEQFF.

This clonotype was detected a few times. The gene calls are TRBV20-1 and TRBJ2-5, with TRBD2 matching over 13 bases. Germline-derived CDR1 and CDR2 are DFQATT and SNEGSKA (reference sequence). CDR3 length equals 14 residues. The V and J ends lost 6 bases and 5 bases, in that order; junction bases with no gene match: 6. CDR3 DNA: TGCAGTGCCGGGGGACTAGCGGGATCGGAGACCCAGTACTTC. It encodes CSAGGLAGSETQYF.

A word on this clonotype: Sequence at one end of the junction differs from germline and may be a read error. CDR3 sequence: CASSVGTSGGARTDTQYF. The CDR3 DNA reads TGTGCCAGCAGTGTTGGGACTAGCGGGGGGGCCCGCACGGATACGCAGTATTTT. The chain couples TRBV25-1 to TRBJ2-3; TRBD2 aligns across 16 bases. The germline CDR1 and CDR2 sequences are MGHDK and SYGVNS. CDR3 length: 18 residues. Supplemented by reference TRBV25-1 and TRBJ2-3, the full variable domain reads EADIYQTPRYLVIGTGKKITLECSQTMGHDKMYWYQQDPGMELHLIHYSYGVNSTEKGDLSSESTVSRIRTEHFPLTLESARPSHTSQYLCASSVGTSGGARTDTQYFGPGTRLTVL.

The CDR3 is CATSRDLGTGTKTQYF. For the CDR3, the DNA is TGTGCCACCAGCAGAGACCTCGGGACAGGGACGAAGACCCAGTACTTC. The chain has TRBV15 and TRBJ2-7; 9 bases align to TRBD1. The DNA matches TRBJ2-5 better at its end, which makes the J call doubtful. There are 16 residues in the CDR3. Germline CDR1 LNHNV, CDR2 YYDKDF (reference sequence).

This clonotype was seen many times. The chain has TRBV7-9 and TRBJ2-7; unclear D gene. Trimming removed 5 bases from V and 2 bases from J, with 10 bases in between. The CDR3 loop spans 13 amino acids. Germline assignment: CDR1 SEHNR and CDR2 FQNEAQ (reference sequence). The CDR3 reads CASSLPGTYEQYF. DNA of the CDR3: TGTGCCAGCAGCCTCCCCGGAACCTACGAGCAGTACTTC.

The rearrangement joins TRBV10-3 to TRBJ1-4; D gene uncertain. Trimming shortened V by 6 bases and J by 7 bases, and 12 bases separated the two germline ends. The germline V gene has CDR1 ENHRY and CDR2 SYGVKD. The CDR3 runs 13 residues. DNA of the CDR3: TGTGCCATCAGCCTGGACGGCCTTGAAAAACTGTTTTTT. Its translation: CAISLDGLEKLFF.

V usage is TRBV10-3 and J usage is TRBJ1-5; D uncertain. V was trimmed by 7 bases and J by 1 base, leaving 14 bases between them. The CDR3 covers 15 residues. Germline V gene lookup returns CDR1 ENHRY and CDR2 SYGVKD. For the CDR3, the DNA is TGTGCCATCATATGGCCAGCATCGAGCAATCAGCCCCAGCATTTT. Protein: CAIIWPASSNQPQHF.

CDR3 loop: CSARTSGSMAQYF. The CDR3 DNA is TGCAGTGCCCGGACTAGCGGGAGCATGGCGCAGTACTTC. This sequence joins TRBV20-1 and TRBJ2-7, with 13 bases fitting TRBD2. The CDR3 loop spans 13 amino acids. CDR1 DFQATT and CDR2 SNEGSKA come from the germline V gene (reference sequence). The trim removed 6 bases at V and 9 bases at J, leaving 8 bases unmatched.

This clonotype was recorded a few times. The gene calls are TRBV5-1 and TRBJ2-3, with 7 bases that match TRBD2. The CDR3 totals 16 residues. Germline CDR1 reads SGHRS; CDR2 reads YFSETQ. V gave up 3 bases and J gave up 5 bases; unmatched junction bases: 12. Written as DNA, the CDR3 is TGCGCCAGCAGCTGGGGTAGCGGGCGCCCTGAAGATACGCAGTATTTT. This encodes CASSWGSGRPEDTQYF.

This clonotype was seen a handful of times. CDR3 nucleotides: TGCGCCAGCAGCGAGGGGACAAGCAACTATGGCTACACCTTC. It specifies CASSEGTSNYGYTF. This chain connects TRBV5-1 to TRBJ1-2; D is perhaps TRBD1 (6 bases). The CDR3 runs 14 residues. Trimming took 4 bases from V and 2 from J, leaving 12 bases between them. CDR1 is SGHRS, CDR2 YFSETQ, per germline.

Concerning this clonotype itself: A read error may produce the germline difference seen at one junction end. CDR3: CASSLGTKNIQYF. The DNA for the CDR3 is TGTGCCAGCAGTTTAGGCACAAAAAACATTCAGTACTTC. J is TRBJ2-4 and V is TRBV5-1; unclear D gene. Germline V lookup: CDR1 SGHRS, CDR2 YFSETQ. The length of the CDR3 is 13 residues.

The chain employs TRBV5-1 and TRBJ1-2; TRBD1 matches at 7 bases. J lost 8 bases, V lost 0 bases, and 13 bases had no gene match. CDR1 SGHRS and CDR2 YFSETQ come from the germline V gene. This CDR3 is 16 amino acids long. CDR3 residues: CASSLDGQAGVEGYTF. CDR3 DNA: TGCGCCAGCAGCTTGGATGGACAGGCCGGGGTGGAGGGCTACACCTTC.

CDR3 in amino acids: CASTGQIFHNEQFF. CDR3 nucleotide sequence: TGCGCCAGCACTGGACAGATTTTTCACAATGAGCAGTTCTTC. V usage is TRBV10-2 and J usage is TRBJ2-1; tentatively, D is TRBD1 (6 bases). V lost 7 bases to trimming and J lost 5 bases, with 15 bases between them. The V gene's germline CDR1 is WSHSY and CDR2 SAAADI. The CDR3 has 14 amino acids.

This clonotype came up a few times. The chain has TRBV6-1 and TRBJ2-5; TRBD1 aligns across 8 bases. The V gene's germline CDR1 is MNHNS and CDR2 SASEGT. V dropped 10 bases and J dropped 2; count of bases not matched to a gene: 12. The length of the CDR3 is 15 residues. The CDR3 DNA reads as TGTGCCACGCAACCTCGGGACAGGTATCAAGAGACCCAGTACTTC. Translated: CATQPRDRYQETQYF.

The CDR3: CATSRPAGVTDTQYF. In DNA form, the CDR3 reads TGTGCCACCAGCAGACCAGCGGGAGTTACAGATACGCAGTATTTT. The chain is built from TRBV15 and TRBJ2-3, with 8 bases aligning to TRBD2. Germline V gene lookup returns CDR1 LNHNV and CDR2 YYDKDF (reference sequence). The CDR3 has 15 residues. J was trimmed by 3 bases and V by 2 bases; bases with no gene match: 4.

The rearrangement joins TRBV28 to TRBJ2-5; TRBD2 aligns across 9 bases. The CDR3 is 15 amino acids. V gave up 6 bases and J gave up 3 bases; unmatched junction bases: 8. The V gene's germline CDR1 is MDHEN and CDR2 SYDVKM. CDR3 sequence: CASRDLREGKETQYF. DNA of the CDR3: TGTGCCAGCAGGGATCTGCGGGAGGGCAAAGAGACCCAGTACTTC.